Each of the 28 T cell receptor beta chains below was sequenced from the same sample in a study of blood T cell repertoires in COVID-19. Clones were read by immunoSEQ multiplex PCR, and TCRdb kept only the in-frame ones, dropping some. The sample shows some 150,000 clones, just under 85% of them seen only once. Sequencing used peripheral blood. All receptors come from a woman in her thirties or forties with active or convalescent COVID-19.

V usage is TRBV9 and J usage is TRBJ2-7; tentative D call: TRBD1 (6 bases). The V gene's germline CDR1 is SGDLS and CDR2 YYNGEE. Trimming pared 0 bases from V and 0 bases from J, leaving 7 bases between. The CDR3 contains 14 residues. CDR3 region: CASSVGDTSYEQYF. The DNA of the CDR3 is TGTGCCAGCAGCGTAGGGGACACCTCCTACGAGCAGTACTTC.

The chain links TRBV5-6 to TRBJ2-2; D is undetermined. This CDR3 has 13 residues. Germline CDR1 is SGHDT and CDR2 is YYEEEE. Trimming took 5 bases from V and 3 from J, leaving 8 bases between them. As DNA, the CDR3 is TGTGCCAGCAGGCCCAGTCACACCGGGGAGCTGTTTTTT. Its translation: CASRPSHTGELFF.

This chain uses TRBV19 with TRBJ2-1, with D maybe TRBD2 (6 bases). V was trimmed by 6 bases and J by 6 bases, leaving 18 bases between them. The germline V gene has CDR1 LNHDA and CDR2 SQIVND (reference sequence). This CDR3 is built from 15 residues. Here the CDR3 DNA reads TGTGCCAGTAGGCCCCTCTGGGGAGGCCTCAATGAGCAGTTCTTC. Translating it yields CASRPLWGGLNEQFF.

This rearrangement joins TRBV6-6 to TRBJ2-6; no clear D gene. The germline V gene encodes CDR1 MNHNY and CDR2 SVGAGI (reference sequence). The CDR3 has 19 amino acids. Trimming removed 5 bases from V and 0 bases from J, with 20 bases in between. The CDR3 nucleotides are TGTGCCAGCAGTCAGCTAGAGCCGGATCCATTCTCTGGGGCCAACGTCCTGACTTTC. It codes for CASSQLEPDPFSGANVLTF.

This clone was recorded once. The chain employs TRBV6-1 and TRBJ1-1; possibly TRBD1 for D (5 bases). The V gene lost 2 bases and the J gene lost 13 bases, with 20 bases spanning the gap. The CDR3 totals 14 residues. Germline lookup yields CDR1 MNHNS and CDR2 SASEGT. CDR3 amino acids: CASSETPRDRGYFF. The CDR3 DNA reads TGTGCCAGCAGTGAAACTCCCCGGGACCGGGGGTATTTCTTT.

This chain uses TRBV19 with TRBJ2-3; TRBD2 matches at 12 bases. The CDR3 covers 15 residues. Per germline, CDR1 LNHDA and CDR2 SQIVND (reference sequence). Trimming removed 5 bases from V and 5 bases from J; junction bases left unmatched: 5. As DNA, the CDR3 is TGTGCCAGTAGTTGGCTAGCGGGGGGGCAAGATACGCAGTATTTT. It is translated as CASSWLAGGQDTQYF.

The DNA of the CDR3 is TGCGCCAGCAGTTGGGAGGCGAACACTGAAGCTTTCTTT. It specifies CASSWEANTEAFF. This chain joins TRBV5-1 and TRBJ1-1; no clear D gene. The CDR3 consists of 13 residues. The V and J ends lost 5 bases and 1 base respectively, with 9 bases between them. CDR1 SGHRS and CDR2 YFSETQ come from the germline V gene.

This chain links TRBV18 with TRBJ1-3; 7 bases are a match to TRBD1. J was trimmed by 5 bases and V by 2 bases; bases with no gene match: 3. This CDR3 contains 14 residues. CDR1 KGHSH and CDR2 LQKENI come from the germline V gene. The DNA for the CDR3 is TGTGCCAGCTCACCAGCAGGGGGAAGAAACACCATATATTTT. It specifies CASSPAGGRNTIYF. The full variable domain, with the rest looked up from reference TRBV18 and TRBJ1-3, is NAGVMQNPRHLVRRRGQEARLRCSPMKGHSHVYWYRQLPEEGLKFMVYLQKENIIDESGMPKERFSAEFPKEGPSILRIQQVVRGDSAAYFCASSPAGGRNTIYFGEGSWLTVV.

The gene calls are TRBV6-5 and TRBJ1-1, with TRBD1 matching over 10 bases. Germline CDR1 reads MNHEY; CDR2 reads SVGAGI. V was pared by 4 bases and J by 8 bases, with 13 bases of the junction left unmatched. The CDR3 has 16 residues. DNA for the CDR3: TGTGCCAGCAGTTCCGGCCCCGGGACAGGGGATAGGGAAGCTTTCTTT. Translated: CASSSGPGTGDREAFF.

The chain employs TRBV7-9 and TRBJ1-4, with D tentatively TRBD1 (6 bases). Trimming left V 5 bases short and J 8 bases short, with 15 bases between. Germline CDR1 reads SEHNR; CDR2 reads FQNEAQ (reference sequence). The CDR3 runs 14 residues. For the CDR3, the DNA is TGTGCCAGCAGCCTGAAGGGGGTCAGAGAAAAACTGTTTTTT. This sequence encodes CASSLKGVREKLFF.

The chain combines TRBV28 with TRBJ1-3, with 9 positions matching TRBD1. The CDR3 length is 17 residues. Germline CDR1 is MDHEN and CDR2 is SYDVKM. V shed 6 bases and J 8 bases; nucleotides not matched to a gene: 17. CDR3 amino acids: CASRAPPSEQGAYTIYF. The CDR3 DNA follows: TGTGCCAGCAGAGCCCCCCCCTCCGAACAGGGGGCGTACACCATATATTTT.

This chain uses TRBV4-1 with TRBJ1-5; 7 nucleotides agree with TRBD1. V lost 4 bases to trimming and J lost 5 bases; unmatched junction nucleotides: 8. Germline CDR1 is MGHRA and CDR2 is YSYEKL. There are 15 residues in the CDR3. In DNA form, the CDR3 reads TGCGCCAGCAGCCCCCAGGGGGTCGGGGATCAGCCCCAGCATTTT. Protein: CASSPQGVGDQPQHF.

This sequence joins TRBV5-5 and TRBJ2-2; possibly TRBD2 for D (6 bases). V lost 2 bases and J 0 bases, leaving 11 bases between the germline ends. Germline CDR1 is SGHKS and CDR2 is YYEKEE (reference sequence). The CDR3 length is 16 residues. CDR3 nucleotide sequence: TGTGCCAGCAGCTTAGGTCCTAGCGCGAACACCGGGGAGCTGTTTTTT. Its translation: CASSLGPSANTGELFF.

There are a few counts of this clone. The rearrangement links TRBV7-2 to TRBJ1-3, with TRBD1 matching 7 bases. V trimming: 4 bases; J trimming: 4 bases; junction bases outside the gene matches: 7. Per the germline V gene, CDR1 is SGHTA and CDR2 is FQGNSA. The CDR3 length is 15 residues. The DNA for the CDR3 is TGTGCCAGCAGCTGGGCAGGGGGTACAGGAAACACCATATATTTT. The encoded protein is CASSWAGGTGNTIYF. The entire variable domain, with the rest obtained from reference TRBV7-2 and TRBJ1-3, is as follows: GAGVSQSPSNKVTEKGKDVELRCDPISGHTALYWYRQSLGQGLEFLIYFQGNSAPDKSGLPSDRFSAERTGGSVSTLTIQRTQQEDSAVYLCASSWAGGTGNTIYFGEGSWLTVV.

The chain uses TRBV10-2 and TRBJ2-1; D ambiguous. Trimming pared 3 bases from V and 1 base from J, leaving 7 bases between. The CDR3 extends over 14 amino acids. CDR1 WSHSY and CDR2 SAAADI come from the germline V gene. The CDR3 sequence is CASSDGQSYNEQFF. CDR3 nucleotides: TGCGCCAGCAGTGATGGCCAATCCTACAATGAGCAGTTCTTC.

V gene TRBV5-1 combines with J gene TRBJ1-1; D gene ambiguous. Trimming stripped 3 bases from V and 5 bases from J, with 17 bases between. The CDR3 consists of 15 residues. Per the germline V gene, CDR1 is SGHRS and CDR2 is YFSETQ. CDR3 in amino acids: CASSSSGVLGTEAFF. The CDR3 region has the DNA TGCGCCAGCAGCTCTAGCGGAGTCCTGGGGACTGAAGCTTTCTTT.

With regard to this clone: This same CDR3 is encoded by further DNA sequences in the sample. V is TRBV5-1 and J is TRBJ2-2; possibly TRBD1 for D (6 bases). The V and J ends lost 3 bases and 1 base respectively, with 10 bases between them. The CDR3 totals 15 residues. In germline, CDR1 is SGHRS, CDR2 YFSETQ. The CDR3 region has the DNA TGCGCCAGCAGCTCCCAGACAGGGAACACCGGGGAGCTGTTTTTT. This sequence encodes CASSSQTGNTGELFF.

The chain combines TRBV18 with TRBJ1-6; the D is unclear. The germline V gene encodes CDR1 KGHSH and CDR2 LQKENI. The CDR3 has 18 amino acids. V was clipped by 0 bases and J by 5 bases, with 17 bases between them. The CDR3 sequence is CASSPPTSGSVNNSPLHF. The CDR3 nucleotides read TGTGCCAGCTCACCACCTACGTCCGGGTCAGTAAATAATTCACCCCTCCACTTT.

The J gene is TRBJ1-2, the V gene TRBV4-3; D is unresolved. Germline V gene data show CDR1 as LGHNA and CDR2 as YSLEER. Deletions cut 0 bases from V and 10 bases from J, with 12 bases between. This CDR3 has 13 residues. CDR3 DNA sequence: TGCGCCAGCAGCCAAGATCGGTTGGTTGACTACACCTTC. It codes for CASSQDRLVDYTF.

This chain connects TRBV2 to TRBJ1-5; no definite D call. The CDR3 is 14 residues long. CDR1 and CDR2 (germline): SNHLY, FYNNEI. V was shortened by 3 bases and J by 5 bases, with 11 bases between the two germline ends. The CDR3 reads CASSDRQRDQPQHF. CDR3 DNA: TGTGCCAGCAGTGATAGGCAGCGTGATCAGCCCCAGCATTTT.

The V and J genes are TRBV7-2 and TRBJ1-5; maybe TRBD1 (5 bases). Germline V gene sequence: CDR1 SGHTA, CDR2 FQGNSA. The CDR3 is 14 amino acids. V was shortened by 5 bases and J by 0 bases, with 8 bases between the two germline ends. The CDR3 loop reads CASSNQGSNQPQHF. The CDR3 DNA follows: TGTGCCAGCAGCAATCAGGGTAGCAATCAGCCCCAGCATTTT.

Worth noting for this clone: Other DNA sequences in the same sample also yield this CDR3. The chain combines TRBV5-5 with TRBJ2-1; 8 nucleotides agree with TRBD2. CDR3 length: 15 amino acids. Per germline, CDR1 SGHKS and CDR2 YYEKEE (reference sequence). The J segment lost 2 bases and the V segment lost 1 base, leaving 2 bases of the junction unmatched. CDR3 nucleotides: TGTGCCAGCAGCTTGAGCGGGGGAGCCTACAATGAGCAGTTCTTC. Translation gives CASSLSGGAYNEQFF.

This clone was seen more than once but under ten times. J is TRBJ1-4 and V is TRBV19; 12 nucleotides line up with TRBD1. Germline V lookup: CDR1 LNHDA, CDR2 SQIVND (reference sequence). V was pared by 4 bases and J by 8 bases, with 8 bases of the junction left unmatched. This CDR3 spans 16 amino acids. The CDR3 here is CASSTGQGARREKLFF. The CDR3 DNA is TGTGCCAGTAGTACGGGACAGGGGGCGCGAAGAGAAAAACTGTTTTTT.

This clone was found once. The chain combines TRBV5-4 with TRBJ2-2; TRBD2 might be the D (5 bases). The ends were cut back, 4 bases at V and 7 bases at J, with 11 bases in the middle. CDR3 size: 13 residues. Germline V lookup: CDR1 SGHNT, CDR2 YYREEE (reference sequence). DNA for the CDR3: TGTGCCAGCAGCCCCGGCGGGCACGGGGAGCTGTTTTTT. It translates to CASSPGGHGELFF.

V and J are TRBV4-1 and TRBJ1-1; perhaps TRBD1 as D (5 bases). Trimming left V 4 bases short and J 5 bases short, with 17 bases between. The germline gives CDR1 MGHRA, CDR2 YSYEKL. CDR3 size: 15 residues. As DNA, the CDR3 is TGCGCCAGCAGCCTGAGCCAGGGAGGGTGGACTGAAGCTTTCTTT. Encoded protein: CASSLSQGGWTEAFF.

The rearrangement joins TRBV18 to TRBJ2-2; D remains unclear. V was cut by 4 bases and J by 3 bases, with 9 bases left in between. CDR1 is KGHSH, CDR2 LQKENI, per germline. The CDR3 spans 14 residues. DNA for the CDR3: TGTGCCAGCTCACAGCAGGCTTACACCGGGGAGCTGTTTTTT. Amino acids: CASSQQAYTGELFF.

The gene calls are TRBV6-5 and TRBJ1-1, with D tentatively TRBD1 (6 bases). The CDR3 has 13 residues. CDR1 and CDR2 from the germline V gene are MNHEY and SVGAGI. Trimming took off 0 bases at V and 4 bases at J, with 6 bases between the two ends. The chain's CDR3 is CASSYSDSTEAFF. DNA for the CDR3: TGTGCCAGCAGTTACTCGGACAGCACTGAAGCTTTCTTT.

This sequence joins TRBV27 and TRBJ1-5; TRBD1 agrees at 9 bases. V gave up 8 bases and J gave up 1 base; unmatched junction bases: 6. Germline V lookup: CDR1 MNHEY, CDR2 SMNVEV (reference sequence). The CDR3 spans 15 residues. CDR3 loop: CASHPTGGSNQPQHF. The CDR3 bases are TGTGCCAGCCACCCGACAGGGGGGAGCAATCAGCCCCAGCATTTT.